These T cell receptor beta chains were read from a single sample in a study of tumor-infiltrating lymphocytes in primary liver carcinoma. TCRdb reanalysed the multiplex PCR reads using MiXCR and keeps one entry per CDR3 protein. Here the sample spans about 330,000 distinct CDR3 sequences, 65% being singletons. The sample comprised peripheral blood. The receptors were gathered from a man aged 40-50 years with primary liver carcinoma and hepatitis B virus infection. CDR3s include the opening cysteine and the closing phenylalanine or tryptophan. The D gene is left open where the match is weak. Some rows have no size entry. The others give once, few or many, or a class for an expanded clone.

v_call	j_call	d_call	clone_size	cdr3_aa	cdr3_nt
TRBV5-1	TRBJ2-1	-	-	CVSRPQRLAYNEQFF	TGCGTCAGCAGGCCTCAGCGGCTTGCCTACAATGAGCAGTTCTTC
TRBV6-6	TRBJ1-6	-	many	CASSYLASLDSPLHF	TGTGCCAGCAGTTACTTGGCAAGTCTGGATTCACCCCTCCACTTT
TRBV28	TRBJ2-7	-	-	CASTFGIKDSLYEQYF	TGTGCCAGCACTTTTGGGATAAAGGACAGTCTTTACGAGCAGTACTTC
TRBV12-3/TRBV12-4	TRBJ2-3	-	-	CASSPGRATYSPSTDTQYF	TGTGCCAGCAGCCCCGGTCGAGCTACCTATTCCCCGAGCACAGATACGCAGTATTTT
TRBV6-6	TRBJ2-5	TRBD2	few	CASSSYFGEGQETQYF	TGTGCCAGCAGTTCTTATTTTGGGGAGGGGCAAGAGACCCAGTACTTC
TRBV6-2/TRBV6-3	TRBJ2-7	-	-	CASRPLGTLGYEQYF	TGTGCCAGCAGGCCCCTTGGGACACTGGGCTACGAGCAGTACTTC
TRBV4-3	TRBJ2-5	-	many	CASSQQGSETQYF	TGCGCCAGCAGCCAACAGGGCTCGGAGACCCAGTACTTC
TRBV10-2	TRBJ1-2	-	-	CACSERGDKIGYTF	TGCGCCTGCAGTGAGAGGGGGGACAAGATTGGCTACACCTTC
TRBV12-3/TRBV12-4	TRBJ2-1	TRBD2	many	CASSRTSGRNEQFF	TGTGCCAGCAGCCGGACTAGCGGGAGAAATGAGCAGTTCTTC
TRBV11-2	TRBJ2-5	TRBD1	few	CASSPTGETQCF	TGTGCCAGCAGTCCAACAGGGGAGACCCAGTGCTTC
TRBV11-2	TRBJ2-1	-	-	CASSFLSLEGVVQFF	TGTGCCAGCAGCTTTTTGTCACTAGAGGGAGTGGTGCAGTTCTTC
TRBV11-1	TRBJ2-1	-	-	CASSSPTPGEGYEQFF	TGTGCCAGCAGTTCTCCCACGCCGGGAGAGGGGTATGAGCAGTTCTTC
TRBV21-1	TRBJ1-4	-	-	CASSKTGGGAKLFF	TGTGCCAGCAGCAAGACAGGGGGCGGTGCAAAACTGTTTTTT
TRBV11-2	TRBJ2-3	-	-	CASSSPLGSTDTQYF	TGTGCCAGCAGCTCCCCATTGGGGTCCACAGATACGCAATATTTT
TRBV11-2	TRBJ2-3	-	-	CASSFYGAGDRQYF	TGTGCCAGTAGCTTCTACGGGGCCGGAGATAGGCAGTATTTT
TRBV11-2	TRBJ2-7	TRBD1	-	CASSLGRGRIYEQNF	TGTGCTAGCAGCTTAGGAAGGGGGCGAATCTACGAGCAGAACTTC
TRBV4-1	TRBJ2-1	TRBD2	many	CASSQVSGRIDEQFF	TGCGCCAGCAGCCAAGTTAGCGGGAGGATTGATGAGCAGTTCTTC
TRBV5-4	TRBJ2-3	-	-	CASSRASGDTQYF	TGTGCCAGTAGCCGGGCTTCGGGGGATACGCAGTATTTT
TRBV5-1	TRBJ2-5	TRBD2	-	CASSLGGLAARETQYF	TGCGCCAGCAGCTTGGGTGGACTAGCGGCTCGGGAGACCCAGTACTTC
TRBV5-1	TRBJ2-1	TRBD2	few	CASSLRLAGGMSSYNEQFF	TGCGCCAGCAGCTTAAGGCTAGCGGGAGGGATGAGCTCCTACAATGAGCAGTTCTTC
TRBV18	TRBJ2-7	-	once	CAGSPNTYEQYF	TGTGCCGGCTCACCAAACACCTACGAGCAGTACTTC
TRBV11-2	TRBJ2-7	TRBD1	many	CASSLPTGVPSYEQYF	TGTGCCAGCAGCTTACCTACAGGGGTTCCAAGCTACGAGCAGTACTTC
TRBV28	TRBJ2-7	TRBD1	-	CASSVGGQGPYEQYF	TGTGCCAGCAGTGTCGGGGGACAGGGGCCCTACGAGCAGTACTTC
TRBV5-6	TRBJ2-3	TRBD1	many	CASSFTGGDTQYF	TGTGCCAGCAGCTTTACAGGGGGAGATACGCAGTATTTT
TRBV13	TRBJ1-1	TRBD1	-	CASNPRGTEAFF	TGTGCCAGCAACCCCAGGGGGACTGAAGCTTTCTTT
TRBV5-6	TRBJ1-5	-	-	CATTCRSNQPQHF	TGTGCTACGACATGTCGGAGCAATCAGCCCCAGCATTTT
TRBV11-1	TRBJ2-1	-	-	CASSRSGGQGDGQFF	TGTGCCAGCAGCCGGAGTGGGGGGCAGGGCGATGGGCAATTCTTC
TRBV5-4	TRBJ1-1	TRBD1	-	CARSPSTGENTEAFF	TGTGCCAGGAGCCCGTCAACAGGGGAGAACACTGAAGCTTTCTTT
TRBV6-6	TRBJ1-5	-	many	CASSHPGQPQHF	TGTGCCAGCAGCCACCCGGGGCAGCCCCAGCATTTT
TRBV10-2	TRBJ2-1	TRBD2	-	CANSNLAGGRFYNEQFF	TGCGCCAACAGCAATCTAGCGGGAGGGAGGTTCTACAATGAGCAGTTCTTC
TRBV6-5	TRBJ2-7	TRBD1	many	CASSLQGADYEQYF	TGTGCCAGCAGTCTACAGGGGGCGGACTACGAGCAGTACTTC
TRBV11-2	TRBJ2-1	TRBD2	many	CASSTQAGARSYNEQFF	TGTGCCAGCAGCACTCAAGCGGGAGCGCGGTCCTACAATGAGCAGTTCTTC
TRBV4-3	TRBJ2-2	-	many	CASSQGPRSGELFF	TGCGCCAGCAGCCAAGGTCCGAGGTCCGGGGAGCTGTTTTTT
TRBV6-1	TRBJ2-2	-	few	CASSEGVANTGELFF	TGTGCCAGCAGTGAAGGGGTAGCGAACACCGGGGAGCTGTTTTTT
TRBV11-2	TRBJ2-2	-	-	CTSSFSAERTGEPFF	TGTACCAGCAGCTTTTCAGCAGAGAGGACCGGGGAGCCGTTTTTT
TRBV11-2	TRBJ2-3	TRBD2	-	CISSEAGVSTDTQYF	TGTATCAGCAGCGAAGCGGGGGTCAGCACAGATACACAGTATTTT
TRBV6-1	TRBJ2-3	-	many	CASSEWVRTASTDTQYF	TGTGCCAGCAGTGAATGGGTGAGGACGGCAAGCACAGATACGCAGTATTTT
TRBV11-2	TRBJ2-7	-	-	CAGSLGQTSGSYEQYF	TGTGCCGGCAGCTTAGGGCAAACTAGTGGGAGCTACGAGCAGTACTTC
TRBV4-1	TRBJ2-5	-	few	CASSQDHGGETQYF	TGCGCCAGCAGCCAAGATCATGGGGGGGAGACCCAGTACTTC
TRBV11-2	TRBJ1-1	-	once	CASSPGGHLQGSLLF	TGTGCCAGCAGCCCCGGCGGACACCTACAAGGGTCACTTCTCTTT
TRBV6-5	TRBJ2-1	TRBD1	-	CASSLDPGTGAYNEQFF	TGTGCCAGCAGTCTAGACCCCGGGACAGGGGCCTACAATGAGCAGTTCTTC
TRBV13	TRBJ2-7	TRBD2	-	CASILQLSGRTAYEQYF	TGTGCCAGCATCCTACAACTTAGCGGGAGGACGGCCTACGAGCAGTACTTT
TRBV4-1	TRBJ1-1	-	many	CASSQDFYLKDTEAFF	TGCGCCAGCAGCCAAGATTTCTACTTGAAAGACACTGAAGCTTTCTTT
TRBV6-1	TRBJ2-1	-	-	CASSESGQGTSEQFF	TGTGCCAGCAGTGAGTCGGGACAAGGGACCAGTGAGCAGTTCTTC
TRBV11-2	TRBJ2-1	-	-	CASNEAGLAGNKEQFF	TGTGCCAGCAACGAAGCCGGACTGGCGGGAAACAAAGAGCAGTTCTTC
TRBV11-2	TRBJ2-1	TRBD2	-	CVNSLLLAGVGNEQFF	TGTGTCAACAGCCTATTACTAGCGGGAGTGGGAAATGAGCAGTTCTTC
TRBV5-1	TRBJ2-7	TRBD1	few	CASSSARDRGLNEQYF	TGCGCCAGCAGCTCCGCTAGGGACAGGGGGCTCAACGAGCAGTACTTC
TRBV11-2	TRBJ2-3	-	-	CASSLVGVGTDTEYF	-
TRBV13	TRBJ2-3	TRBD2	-	CASSLRGASGTTDTQYF	TGTGCCAGCAGCTTACGGGGAGCTAGCGGGACCACAGATACGCAGTATTTT
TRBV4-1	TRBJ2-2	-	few	CASTSQGRTGELFF	TGCGCCAGCACCTCACAAGGGCGGACCGGGGAGCTGTTTTTT
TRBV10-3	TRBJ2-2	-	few	CAIRPLSGDTGELFF	TGTGCCATCAGACCCCTTTCGGGAGACACCGGGGAGCTGTTTTTT
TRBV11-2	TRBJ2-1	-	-	CASTHDNGQFF	TGTGCCAGCACACATGACAATGGGCAGTTCTTT
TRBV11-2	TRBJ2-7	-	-	CASSLRLWGQGASEKYF	-
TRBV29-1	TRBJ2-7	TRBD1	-	CSEGQEKTNEQYF	TGCAGCGAGGGACAGGAAAAAACCAACGAGCAGTACTTC